Each of the 18 T cell receptor beta chains below was sequenced from the same sample in a study of graft-versus-host responses after intestinal transplantation. Here immunoSEQ multiplex PCR was the method, and the copy in TCRdb shows in-frame clones only, minus some. This table holds 100,000 or so clones, less than 90% found once. Antigen specificity for these receptors is unknown. Sequencing was performed on unstimulated CD4+ T cells sorted from spleen or lymph node cells, taken before transplant. These receptors came from a human donor who was the organ donor for an intestinal transplant.

This clone has just a few counts. The chain is built from TRBV6-5 and TRBJ2-7; 8 bases fit TRBD1. The CDR3 covers 16 residues. Germline V gives CDR1 MNHEY, CDR2 SVGAGI. J gave up 6 bases and V 4 bases, and 14 bases lay outside the gene matches. CDR3 loop: CASSLGRQGWTSEQYF. CDR3 in DNA: TGTGCCAGCAGTTTAGGGCGACAGGGGTGGACGAGCGAGCAGTACTTC.

The chain joins TRBV5-1 to TRBJ2-5; 8 positions match TRBD1. CDR1 and CDR2 from the germline V gene are SGHRS and YFSETQ. The CDR3 length is 16 residues. Losses at the gene ends were 3 bases for V and 4 bases for J; bases not matched to a gene: 11. CDR3 loop: CASSWTGNPTRETQYF. The CDR3 DNA reads TGCGCCAGCAGCTGGACAGGGAATCCTACTCGAGAGACCCAGTACTTC.

The V call is TRBV6-1, the J call TRBJ1-5; D unresolved. Germline V lookup: CDR1 MNHNS, CDR2 SASEGT. V shed 6 bases and J shed 3 bases, with 12 bases lying between them. The CDR3 totals 14 residues. DNA for the CDR3: TGTGCCAGCAGGGATGCTGGGGTCAATCAGCCCCAGCATTTT. As protein: CASRDAGVNQPQHF.

V gene TRBV6-1 combines with J gene TRBJ1-6; D not resolved. V was pared by 2 bases and J by 7 bases, with 12 bases between. Germline V gene sequence: CDR1 MNHNS, CDR2 SASEGT. The CDR3 sequence is 15 residues long. The CDR3 coding sequence is TGTGCCAGCAGTGAACCAGGTACTCCAAATTCACCCCTCCACTTT. Amino acid sequence: CASSEPGTPNSPLHF.

The chain has TRBV28 and TRBJ2-2, with 7 nucleotides matching TRBD1. CDR1 is MDHEN and CDR2 is SYDVKM in the germline V gene. V was pared by 6 bases and J by 5 bases, with 15 bases of the junction left unmatched. The CDR3 length is 17 residues. Here the CDR3 reads CASSSPQTGVRTGELFF. The CDR3 bases are TGTGCCAGCAGCTCCCCTCAAACAGGGGTTCGGACCGGGGAGCTGTTTTTT.

V usage is TRBV10-3 and J usage is TRBJ2-3, with TRBD1 identical over 8 bases. The CDR3 has 13 amino acids. The V and J ends lost 5 bases and 4 bases, in that order; junction bases with no gene match: 2. CDR1 and CDR2 from the germline V gene are ENHRY and SYGVKD. The CDR3 DNA reads TGTGCCATCAGTCAGGGGGCCGCAGATACGCAGTATTTT. It is translated as CAISQGAADTQYF.

The chain couples TRBV5-6 to TRBJ2-3; a weak D match, TRBD2 (6 bases). Germline lookup yields CDR1 SGHDT and CDR2 YYEEEE. The V end was cut by 1 base, the J end by 1 base, with 10 bases between. The CDR3 has 15 amino acids. The CDR3 bases are TGTGCCAGCAGCTTGCTGCGGGGAGGCACAGATACGCAGTATTTT. It codes for CASSLLRGGTDTQYF.

This clone was recorded a few times. J is TRBJ1-6 and V is TRBV7-9; D call uncertain. The CDR3 loop spans 13 amino acids. Trimming took 3 bases from V and 3 from J, leaving 3 bases between them. Germline CDR1 is SEHNR and CDR2 is FQNEAQ (reference sequence). DNA for the CDR3: TGTGCCAGCAGCTTGCTCTATAATTCACCCCTCCACTTT. It encodes CASSLLYNSPLHF.

The chain has TRBV13 and TRBJ2-5; D is possibly TRBD2 (5 bases). Per germline, CDR1 PRHDT and CDR2 FYEKMQ (reference sequence). The CDR3 loop spans 16 amino acids. The V and J ends lost 2 bases and 2 bases respectively, with 15 bases between them. The CDR3 protein is CASSLIGLRSQETQYF. CDR3 nucleotides: TGTGCCAGCAGCTTAATAGGACTCCGCTCACAAGAGACCCAGTACTTC.

V is TRBV7-2 and J is TRBJ2-5; 7 nucleotides agree with TRBD2. This CDR3 is built from 16 residues. Germline V gene lookup returns CDR1 SGHTA and CDR2 FQGNSA. Trimming cost V 3 bases and J 6 bases; bases outside gene matches: 13. As DNA, the CDR3 is TGTGCCAGCAGCTTGGCCGGGACTACCCCCCGAAAGACCCAGTACTTC. Amino acids: CASSLAGTTPRKTQYF.

The CDR3 bases are TGTGCCAGCAGCGGAGGGACCCCTGGCCTAATAACTAATGAAAAACTGTTTTTT. Translation: CASSGGTPGLITNEKLFF. The chain couples TRBV9 to TRBJ1-4; tentative D call: TRBD1 (5 bases). V was pared by 3 bases and J by 1 base, with 19 bases between. Germline CDR1 SGDLS, CDR2 YYNGEE. This CDR3 region has 18 residues.

This CDR3 is CASSEQGGNQPQHF. For the CDR3, the DNA is TGTGCCAGCAGCGAACAGGGGGGCAATCAGCCCCAGCATTTT. This sequence joins TRBV7-8 and TRBJ1-5; 8 bases line up with TRBD1. Per germline, CDR1 SGHVS and CDR2 FQNEAQ. The CDR3 covers 14 residues. With 5 bases clipped from V and 2 bases from J, the junction kept 2 bases outside the gene matches.

This clone was detected once. The chain has TRBV4-2 and TRBJ2-2; TRBD2 matches 7 bases. Trimming removed 4 bases from V and 0 bases from J; junction bases left unmatched: 8. Germline CDR1 reads LGHNA; CDR2 reads YNFKEQ. This CDR3 is built from 17 residues. Written as DNA, the CDR3 is TGTGCCAGCAGCCCTGCAGGGAGGGCTGCGAACACCGGGGAGCTGTTTTTT. It codes for CASSPAGRAANTGELFF.

The genes are TRBV6-1 and TRBJ2-5; D gene uncertain. Germline CDR1 is MNHNS and CDR2 is SASEGT. The CDR3 sequence is 13 residues long. V was pared by 8 bases and J by 4 bases, with 14 bases between. CDR3 nucleotide sequence: TGTGCCAGCCAGGATAGGTTGGGAGAGACCCAGTACTTC. Protein product: CASQDRLGETQYF.

This sequence joins TRBV28 and TRBJ2-5; 8 bases are shared with TRBD1. CDR1 and CDR2 from the germline V gene are MDHEN and SYDVKM. The CDR3 runs 16 residues. With 5 bases clipped from V and 5 bases from J, the junction kept 13 bases outside the gene matches. CDR3 protein: CASSLSRGQGGETQYF. The CDR3 bases are TGTGCCAGCAGTCTATCCCGCGGACAGGGTGGGGAGACCCAGTACTTC.

This clone came up many times. The chain recombines TRBV5-4 with TRBJ1-2; the D is unclear. The CDR3 has 12 amino acids. Trimming shortened V by 0 bases and J by 3 bases, and 3 bases separated the two germline ends. Germline-derived CDR1 and CDR2 are SGHNT and YYREEE (reference sequence). The CDR3 sequence: CASSLDHYGYTF. CDR3 coding DNA: TGTGCCAGCAGCTTGGACCACTATGGCTACACCTTC.

The rearrangement links TRBV6-5 to TRBJ2-1; 13 positions match TRBD2. Germline CDR1 and CDR2: MNHEY and SVGAGI. This CDR3 has 15 residues. Trimming removed 4 bases from V and 6 bases from J; junction bases left unmatched: 3. CDR3 amino acids: CASSSWTSGGNEQFF. In nucleotides, the CDR3 is TGTGCCAGCAGTTCTTGGACTAGCGGGGGCAATGAGCAGTTCTTC.

The V and J genes are TRBV9 and TRBJ1-4; TRBD1 matches 7 bases. J was trimmed by 3 bases and V by 1 base; bases with no gene match: 0. The germline V gene encodes CDR1 SGDLS and CDR2 YYNGEE. The CDR3 is 14 residues long. Here the CDR3 reads CASSVQGANEKLFF. CDR3 sequence (DNA): TGTGCCAGCAGCGTACAGGGGGCTAATGAAAAACTGTTTTTT.